The next 29 T cell receptor beta chains were all read from a single sample in a study of beta chain features in type 1 diabetes listed by TCRdb under 2018. Libraries were prepared through the immunoSEQ multiplex PCR assay. All of the isolated RNA was reverse transcribed with the High Capacity cDNA Reverse Transcription Kit, so expressed TCRB transcripts were sequenced. In TCRdb, the immuneACCESS table is reduced to in-frame sequences with V and J assigned. These tables do not hold every clone; where another copy was compared, an unresolved V gene accounts for under half, and the others remain unexplained. This sample holds 130,000 or so clones; 9.2% were observed only once. The ten top clones hold around 0.63% of the sample. The sequencing sample was made of central memory CD4+ T cells from blood. The receptors shown here come from a man younger than 30 in good health.

The table lists this clone with a few counts. The V gene is TRBV5-4, the J gene TRBJ2-3, with no clear D. Looked up from germline, CDR1 is SGHNT and CDR2 is YYREEE (reference sequence). CDR3 length equals 11 residues. Trimming removed 6 bases from V and 2 bases from J, with 4 bases in between. The CDR3 here is CASTNTDTQYF. CDR3 DNA sequence: TGTGCCAGCACCAACACAGATACGCAGTATTTT. The variable domain in full, completed from reference TRBV5-4 and TRBJ2-3, reads ETGVTQSPTHLIKTRGQQVTLRCSSQSGHNTVSWYQQALGQGPQFIFQYYREEENGRGNFPPRFSGLQFPNYSSELNVNALELDDSALYLCASTNTDTQYFGPGTRLTVL.

V and J are TRBV5-1 and TRBJ2-3; 8 nucleotides line up with TRBD2. The CDR3 covers 15 residues. The junction had 2 bases not matched to a gene; V was cut back by 1 base and J by 1 base. Germline values: CDR1 SGHRS, CDR2 YFSETQ. In DNA form, the CDR3 reads TGCGCCAGCAGCTTGAGTAGCGGGGGCACAGATACGCAGTATTTT. Amino acids: CASSLSSGGTDTQYF.

This clone was seen more than once but under ten times. Distinct nucleotide sequences in the sample also encode this CDR3. The chain has TRBV6-5 and TRBJ1-2, with 8 bases aligning to TRBD1. Germline CDR1 and CDR2: MNHEY and SVGAGI. Losses at the gene ends were 0 bases for V and 2 bases for J; bases not matched to a gene: 5. The CDR3 extends over 16 amino acids. The CDR3 loop reads CASSYSPRGPNYGYTF. The CDR3 bases are TGTGCCAGCAGTTACTCGCCCAGGGGGCCCAACTATGGCTACACCTTC.

This clone was recorded at least ten times. The rearrangement uses TRBV30 and TRBJ2-7; 10 bases agree with TRBD1. The CDR3 has 12 residues. V lost 6 bases, J lost 6 bases, and 5 bases stayed unmatched. Germline CDR1 and CDR2: GTSNPN and SVGIG (reference sequence). CDR3 nucleotide sequence: TGTGCCTGCGCTGGGACAGGGGTCGAGCAGTACTTC. It codes for CACAGTGVEQYF.

Ten or more counts support this clone. CDR3: CSVWVEATGSVEQYF. CDR3 DNA: TGCAGCGTTTGGGTAGAGGCGACAGGGTCAGTCGAGCAGTACTTC. J is TRBJ2-7 and V is TRBV29-1; TRBD1 matches 7 bases. The length of the CDR3 is 15 residues. V was clipped by 5 bases and J by 6 bases; unmatched bases: 16. Germline V gives CDR1 SQVTM, CDR2 ANQGSEA.

There are many counts of this clone. The gene calls are TRBV7-2 and TRBJ2-3, with 10 positions matching TRBD1. Per the germline V gene, CDR1 is SGHTA and CDR2 is FQGNSA. The CDR3 contains 14 residues. V lost 3 bases to trimming and J lost 4 bases; unmatched junction nucleotides: 1. CDR3 nucleotides: TGTGCCAGCAGCTTCGGACAGGGGGCAGATACGCAGTATTTT. Its translation is CASSFGQGADTQYF.

This rearrangement joins TRBV6-6 to TRBJ1-3; no reliable D call. Germline values: CDR1 MNHNY, CDR2 SVGAGI (reference sequence). This CDR3 has 14 amino acids. Trimming cost V 7 bases and J 2 bases, with 12 bases left between them. CDR3 DNA: TGTGCCAGCATCGGGAGTGGGGCTGGAAACACCATATATTTT. It yields the protein CASIGSGAGNTIYF.

This clone was detected only a few times. The chain combines TRBV4-1 with TRBJ1-5, with D possibly matching TRBD1 (5 bases). The CDR3 is made up of 16 amino acids. V was trimmed by 0 bases and J by 6 bases, leaving 15 bases between them. CDR1 and CDR2 from the germline V gene are MGHRA and YSYEKL. The CDR3 nucleotides read TGCGCCAGCAGCCAAGATTCCCAGGGTCGGGCTCAGCCCCAGCATTTT. Amino acids: CASSQDSQGRAQPQHF.

This chain uses TRBV7-2 with TRBJ2-7; 9 bases align to TRBD2. The ends lost 1 base at V and 2 bases at J; junction bases unmatched: 6. Germline CDR1 reads SGHTA; CDR2 reads FQGNSA. CDR3 length: 16 residues. CDR3 sequence: CASSLGVAGATYEQYF. DNA of the CDR3: TGTGCCAGCAGCTTAGGAGTAGCGGGGGCGACCTACGAGCAGTACTTC.

DNA for the CDR3: TGTGCCAGCAGTCAAGCGGGGGGTTTCTACAATGAGCAGTTCTTC. It is translated as CASSQAGGFYNEQFF. The chain uses TRBV28 and TRBJ2-1; TRBD2 aligns across 9 bases. The CDR3 is 15 residues long. Trimming removed 5 bases from V and 3 bases from J; junction bases left unmatched: 5. From germline, CDR1 is MDHEN and CDR2 SYDVKM.

This clone was counted a few times. The chain uses TRBV4-1 and TRBJ1-5; perhaps TRBD1 as D (6 bases). CDR1 and CDR2 from the germline V gene are MGHRA and YSYEKL. The ends were cut back, 0 bases at V and 6 bases at J, with 15 bases in the middle. The CDR3 consists of 16 residues. The DNA for the CDR3 is TGCGCCAGCAGCCAAGATGGTCCTACAGGGATTCAGCCCCAGCATTTT. It specifies CASSQDGPTGIQPQHF.

This clone was seen a handful of times. V gene TRBV7-9 combines with J gene TRBJ1-2; D unclear. CDR1 and CDR2 (germline): SEHNR, FQNEAQ (reference sequence). V lost 6 bases to trimming and J lost 1 base, with 9 bases between them. CDR3 size: 13 residues. The chain's CDR3 is CASSDTVNYGYTF. In DNA form, the CDR3 reads TGTGCCAGCAGTGATACAGTTAACTATGGCTACACCTTC.

The gene calls are TRBV7-6 and TRBJ2-5; 8 bases agree with TRBD2. Trimming cost V 4 bases and J 5 bases; bases outside gene matches: 12. Germline CDR1 is SGHVS and CDR2 is FNYEAQ. The CDR3 extends over 16 amino acids. CDR3 sequence reads: CASSSRAGEVGETQYF. The CDR3 DNA sequence: TGTGCCAGCAGCTCCAGAGCGGGGGAGGTAGGGGAGACCCAGTACTTC.

This chain links TRBV27 with TRBJ1-2; 7 bases agree with TRBD1. The CDR3 consists of 15 residues. V shed 3 bases and J 8 bases; nucleotides not matched to a gene: 12. Germline CDR1 reads MNHEY; CDR2 reads SMNVEV (reference sequence). The CDR3 sequence is CASSLGPGRGEGYTF. The CDR3 nucleotides read TGTGCCAGCAGTTTGGGCCCCGGCAGGGGGGAAGGCTACACCTTC.

This rearrangement joins TRBV11-3 to TRBJ2-1, with 9 positions matching TRBD2. The length of the CDR3 is 16 residues. Germline CDR1 is SGHNT and CDR2 is YENEEA. V lost 5 bases, J lost 7 bases, and 12 bases stayed unmatched. CDR3 DNA sequence: TGTGCCAGCAGCCCCTATGCGGGGGGGGTAAGGAATGAGCAGTTCTTC. This encodes CASSPYAGGVRNEQFF. The whole variable domain, remainder taken from reference TRBV11-3 and TRBJ2-1, is EAGVVQSPRYKIIEKKQPVAFWCNPISGHNTLYWYLQNLGQGPELLIRYENEEAVDDSQLPKDRFSAERLKGVDSTLKIQPAELGDSAVYLCASSPYAGGVRNEQFFGPGTRLTVL.

The table lists this clone with a few counts. This chain links TRBV4-1 with TRBJ2-4; 11 nucleotides match TRBD1. The CDR3 length is 14 residues. Germline values: CDR1 MGHRA, CDR2 YSYEKL. J gave up 10 bases and V 6 bases, and 8 bases lay outside the gene matches. The CDR3, as DNA: TGCGCCAGCAGGGGGGACAGGGGGTCGGGTATTCAGTACTTC. It codes for CASRGDRGSGIQYF.

This chain joins TRBV10-3 and TRBJ2-5; 9 bases match TRBD1. The ends lost 3 bases at V and 5 bases at J; junction bases unmatched: 4. CDR3 length equals 14 residues. CDR1 ENHRY and CDR2 SYGVKD come from the germline V gene. In DNA form, the CDR3 reads TGTGCCATCAGTGAAGGGACAGGGATTGAGACCCAGTACTTC. Translated: CAISEGTGIETQYF.

The V call is TRBV9, the J call TRBJ2-1; 10 bases align to TRBD2. Trimming took 0 bases from V and 8 from J; bases not matched to a gene: 5. CDR3 size: 15 residues. Germline CDR1 and CDR2: SGDLS and YYNGEE. The CDR3 DNA reads TGTGCCAGCAGCGTAGCAGCGGGGGGGCCGTATGAGCAGTTCTTC. Amino acid sequence: CASSVAAGGPYEQFF.

The chain couples TRBV7-2 to TRBJ1-1; the D gene is possibly TRBD1 (5 bases). V was shortened by 3 bases and J by 0 bases, with 8 bases between the two germline ends. This CDR3 has 14 residues. Looked up from germline, CDR1 is SGHTA and CDR2 is FQGNSA. The CDR3 loop is CASSFTTVNTEAFF. The CDR3 coding sequence is TGTGCCAGCAGCTTTACGACAGTGAACACTGAAGCTTTCTTT. Looking up the rest from reference TRBV7-2 and TRBJ1-1 gives the full variable domain: GAGVSQSPSNKVTEKGKDVELRCDPISGHTALYWYRQSLGQGLEFLIYFQGNSAPDKSGLPSDRFSAERTGGSVSTLTIQRTQQEDSAVYLCASSFTTVNTEAFFGQGTRLTVV.

This rearrangement joins TRBV27 to TRBJ2-3; 7 nucleotides agree with TRBD2. The germline V gene encodes CDR1 MNHEY and CDR2 SMNVEV (reference sequence). After removal of 5 bases from V and 4 bases from J, the junction contained 6 bases not matched to a gene. This CDR3 contains 14 residues. The CDR3 here is CASSAPRGADTQYF. In DNA, the CDR3 is TGTGCCAGCAGTGCCCCCCGGGGGGCAGATACGCAGTATTTT.

This clone appeared a few times. CDR3 sequence: CASRPGGTEGRYGYTF. In nucleotides, the CDR3 is TGTGCCAGCAGACCGGGGGGGACAGAGGGTCGGTATGGCTACACCTTC. The chain couples TRBV6-6 to TRBJ1-2, with 7 nucleotides matching TRBD1. The V and J ends lost 6 bases and 5 bases, in that order; junction bases with no gene match: 15. The CDR3 contains 16 residues. Germline values: CDR1 MNHNY, CDR2 SVGAGI (reference sequence).

This clone came up a few times. The CDR3 sequence is CASRPHHLAGDIDTQYF. As DNA, the CDR3 is TGTGCCAGCAGGCCCCACCATTTAGCGGGGGATATAGATACGCAGTATTTT. The chain joins TRBV28 to TRBJ2-3; TRBD2 agrees at 9 bases. Germline CDR1 reads MDHEN; CDR2 reads SYDVKM. The length of the CDR3 is 17 residues. After removal of 6 bases from V and 5 bases from J, the junction contained 15 bases not matched to a gene.

V gene TRBV10-3 combines with J gene TRBJ2-5; D perhaps matches TRBD2 (5 bases). Trimming shortened V by 10 bases and J by 2 bases, and 14 bases separated the two germline ends. The CDR3 totals 13 residues. The germline V gene encodes CDR1 ENHRY and CDR2 SYGVKD. CDR3 amino acids: CASMEVLQETQYF. CDR3 in DNA: TGTGCCAGCATGGAGGTCCTTCAAGAGACCCAGTACTTC.

Only a few counts were recorded for this clone. The chain recombines TRBV27 with TRBJ2-5; a possible D gene is TRBD1 (7 bases). The assigned J gene may be wrong: the sequence end matches TRBJ2-7 better. Per the germline V gene, CDR1 is MNHEY and CDR2 is SMNVEV (reference sequence). The CDR3 is 16 amino acids. The CDR3 here is CASSSLSGRGVYEQYF. In nucleotides, the CDR3 is TGTGCCAGCAGTTCCCTCTCCGGCAGGGGGGTTTACGAGCAGTACTTC.

This clone was counted a few times. CDR3 nucleotide sequence: TGTGCCAGCAGCTTAGACGGACAGGGTGGCGGCTATGGCTACACCTTC. Translated: CASSLDGQGGGYGYTF. The J gene is TRBJ1-2, the V gene TRBV7-2; TRBD1 agrees at 8 bases. Germline CDR1 and CDR2: SGHTA and FQGNSA. The J segment lost 4 bases and the V segment lost 1 base, leaving 8 bases of the junction unmatched. This CDR3 region has 16 residues.

There are a few counts of this clone. This rearrangement joins TRBV7-9 to TRBJ2-1; 10 positions match TRBD1. The CDR3 totals 16 residues. Germline V gene lookup returns CDR1 SEHNR and CDR2 FQNEAQ (reference sequence). V shed 5 bases and J 1 base; nucleotides not matched to a gene: 5. DNA of the CDR3: TGTGCCAGCAGCAAACCGGGACAGGGGTCCTACAATGAGCAGTTCTTC. Translation: CASSKPGQGSYNEQFF.

This chain links TRBV18 with TRBJ2-2; 9 bases are shared with TRBD1. Germline lookup yields CDR1 KGHSH and CDR2 LQKENI. CDR3 size: 17 residues. The J segment lost 5 bases and the V segment lost 1 base, leaving 8 bases of the junction unmatched. Written as DNA, the CDR3 is TGTGCCAGCTCACCACTAACAGGGGGCCCTACTACCGGGGAGCTGTTTTTT. This codes for CASSPLTGGPTTGELFF.

Only a few counts were recorded for this clone. The V call is TRBV6-6, the J call TRBJ2-1; 7 nucleotides align to TRBD1. The CDR3 has 14 amino acids. The germline CDR1 and CDR2 sequences are MNHNY and SVGAGI (reference sequence). The junction had 5 bases not matched to a gene; V was cut back by 4 bases and J by 5 bases. CDR3 protein: CASSSRDSHNEQFF. CDR3 bases: TGTGCCAGCAGTTCCCGGGACAGCCACAATGAGCAGTTCTTC.

This chain connects TRBV10-3 to TRBJ2-2, with D uncertain. Germline lookup yields CDR1 ENHRY and CDR2 SYGVKD. V lost 7 bases and J 5 bases, leaving 11 bases between the germline ends. CDR3 size: 13 residues. CDR3 sequence reads: CAIKKAATGELFF. The CDR3, as DNA: TGTGCCATCAAAAAGGCGGCGACCGGGGAGCTGTTTTTT.